This T cell receptor (beta chain) was identified in a study of blood T cell repertoires in COVID-19. There are 15 residues in the CDR3. The germline CDR1 and CDR2 sequences are MDHEN and SYDVKM. V lost 10 bases to trimming and J lost 6 bases; unmatched junction nucleotides: 14. The assay was immunoSEQ multiplex PCR, and TCRdb's table has in-frame clones only and misses some. The table has about 86,000 clones, around 80% seen once. This chain links TRBV28 with TRBJ2-2; 7 bases fit TRBD2. The sequencing input was peripheral blood. This receptor was obtained from a woman aged 80 or older with active or convalescent COVID-19. The DNA of the CDR3 is TGTGCCACCTTAGCGGGCATCGGCGTATCCGGGGAGCTGTTTTTT. It specifies CATLAGIGVSGELFF. Using reference TRBV28 and TRBJ2-2 for the parts outside the CDR3, the full variable domain is DVKVTQSSRYLVKRTGEKVFLECVQDMDHENMFWYRQDPGLGLRLIYFSYDVKMKEKGDIPEGYSVSREKKERFSLILESASTNQTSMYLCATLAGIGVSGELFFGEGSRLTVL.